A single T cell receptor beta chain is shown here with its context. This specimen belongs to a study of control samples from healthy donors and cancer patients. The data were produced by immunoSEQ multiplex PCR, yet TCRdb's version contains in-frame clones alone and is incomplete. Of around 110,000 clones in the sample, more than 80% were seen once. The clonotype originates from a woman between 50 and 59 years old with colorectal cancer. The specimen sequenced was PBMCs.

For the CDR3, the DNA is TGTGCCAGCAGTTTGCGGTACTCTGGAAACACCATATATTTT. It specifies CASSLRYSGNTIYF. The V gene is TRBV28, the J gene TRBJ1-3; D not resolved. V lost 3 bases to trimming and J lost 0 bases, with 6 bases between them. CDR1 is MDHEN and CDR2 is SYDVKM in the germline V gene. The length of the CDR3 is 14 residues.